The 21 T cell receptor beta chains below were found in one sample sequenced in a study of blood T cell repertoires in COVID-19. The assay was immunoSEQ multiplex PCR, and TCRdb's table has in-frame clones only and misses some. The sample contains roughly 330,000 clones, around 87% of which appear only once. Sequencing was performed on PBMCs or T cells enriched from blood (not recorded which). The receptor source for this set is a woman younger than 45 who had recovered from COVID-19.

V usage is TRBV5-5 and J usage is TRBJ1-1, with D tentatively TRBD1 (5 bases). V was pared by 1 base and J by 6 bases, with 13 bases between. The CDR3 length is 14 residues. Per the germline V gene, CDR1 is SGHKS and CDR2 is YYEKEE (reference sequence). CDR3 nucleotide sequence: TGTGCCAGCAGCTTGCCGCAGGGATTGGCTGAAGCTTTCTTT. It codes for CASSLPQGLAEAFF.

The chain combines TRBV13 with TRBJ1-5; 9 nucleotides line up with TRBD1. Trimming at V came to 0 bases and at J to 7 bases, leaving 7 bases not matched to a gene. Germline CDR1 and CDR2: PRHDT and FYEKMQ (reference sequence). The CDR3 length is 16 residues. CDR3 DNA sequence: TGTGCCAGCAGCTTAGGCCTTGCGGACAGGGGACAGCCCCAGCATTTT. Translating it yields CASSLGLADRGQPQHF.

This clone was observed once. The V and J genes are TRBV10-3 and TRBJ1-2; no firm D call. V lost 1 base, J lost 4 bases, and 4 bases lay in between. Germline assignment: CDR1 ENHRY and CDR2 SYGVKD. This CDR3 is 12 amino acids long. The DNA of the CDR3 is TGTGCCATCAGTGAGTACAGCTATGGCTACACCTTC. This codes for CAISEYSYGYTF.

This chain links TRBV5-1 with TRBJ2-5; the match to TRBD2 covers 7 bases. Looked up from germline, CDR1 is SGHRS and CDR2 is YFSETQ. There are 15 residues in the CDR3. The junction had 6 bases not matched to a gene; V was cut back by 4 bases and J by 0 bases. In DNA, the CDR3 is TGCGCCAGCAGCGGAAGCGGGGCGTACCAAGAGACCCAGTACTTC. Translating it yields CASSGSGAYQETQYF.

This chain joins TRBV29-1 and TRBJ2-3, with D possibly matching TRBD1 (6 bases). CDR1 SQVTM and CDR2 ANQGSEA come from the germline V gene. Trimming took 7 bases from V and 6 from J, leaving 17 bases between them. This CDR3 is built from 13 residues. CDR3 loop: CSGARGRGDTQYF. The CDR3 nucleotides are TGCAGCGGGGCCCGGGGAAGGGGGGATACGCAGTATTTT.

The chain combines TRBV19 with TRBJ1-5, with 7 bases lining up with TRBD1. Per the germline V gene, CDR1 is LNHDA and CDR2 is SQIVND (reference sequence). Germline trimming cut 3 bases from V and 0 bases from J; bases unmatched to any gene: 11. The CDR3 loop spans 18 amino acids. The CDR3 sequence is CASSIRPGGLYSNQPQHF. The DNA of the CDR3 is TGTGCCAGTAGTATCCGCCCAGGGGGGCTGTATAGCAATCAGCCCCAGCATTTT.

The chain joins TRBV4-2 to TRBJ1-5, with D possibly matching TRBD1 (6 bases). CDR1 and CDR2 (germline): LGHNA, YNFKEQ. There are 14 residues in the CDR3. V was pared by 1 base and J by 2 bases, with 6 bases between. This chain's CDR3 is CASSQGQGNQPQHF. The CDR3 nucleotides read TGTGCCAGCAGCCAAGGACAGGGCAATCAGCCCCAGCATTTT.

This chain joins TRBV4-3 and TRBJ1-3; D remains ambiguous. Germline CDR1 LGHNA, CDR2 YSLEER. The V gene lost 4 bases and the J gene lost 0 bases, with 13 bases spanning the gap. The CDR3 covers 16 residues. The CDR3 DNA reads TGCGCCAGCAGCCCAAACCCGCTGAGCTCTGGAAACACCATATATTTT. It encodes CASSPNPLSSGNTIYF.

This clone was counted a single time. The V gene is TRBV19, the J gene TRBJ2-4; 9 bases are a match to TRBD2. The CDR3 is made up of 17 amino acids. Germline lookup yields CDR1 LNHDA and CDR2 SQIVND (reference sequence). J lost 3 bases, V lost 3 bases, and 9 bases had no gene match. The CDR3 loop is CASSIFLAGKSKNIQYF. For the CDR3, the DNA is TGTGCCAGTAGTATCTTCCTAGCGGGGAAGAGCAAAAACATTCAGTACTTC. The whole variable domain, filled in from reference TRBV19 and TRBJ2-4, reads DGGITQSPKYLFRKEGQNVTLSCEQNLNHDAMYWYRQDPGQGLRLIYYSQIVNDFQKGDIAEGYSVSREKKESFPLTVTSAQKNPTAFYLCASSIFLAGKSKNIQYFGAGTRLSVL.

This clone was counted a single time. This chain connects TRBV7-2 to TRBJ2-7; a possible D gene is TRBD2 (7 bases). CDR3 length: 17 amino acids. Per the germline V gene, CDR1 is SGHTA and CDR2 is FQGNSA. The germline V and J ends were trimmed by 1 base and 0 bases, with 16 bases remaining between them. CDR3 bases: TGTGCCAGCAGCTTAGTAGGGGGGGACGGATTCTCCTACGAGCAGTACTTC. Amino acid sequence: CASSLVGGDGFSYEQYF.

The gene calls are TRBV25-1 and TRBJ1-4; D remains ambiguous. Looked up from germline, CDR1 is MGHDK and CDR2 is SYGVNS. The CDR3 consists of 15 residues. The V end lost 2 bases, the J end lost 6 bases, and 13 bases lay between the germline ends. Here the CDR3 DNA reads TGTGCCAGCAGTGAAATAAGGGCGGGAGATGAAAAACTGTTTTTT. It codes for CASSEIRAGDEKLFF.

This clone was seen only a few times. This sequence joins TRBV30 and TRBJ1-2; TRBD1 is a possible D gene (6 bases). The CDR3 is 13 amino acids. Trimming removed 5 bases from V and 6 bases from J, with 16 bases in between. CDR1 GTSNPN and CDR2 SVGIG come from the germline V gene (reference sequence). In DNA form, the CDR3 reads TGTGCCTGGGATCCCGGGACACGAAATGGCTACACCTTC. This sequence encodes CAWDPGTRNGYTF.

The chain links TRBV6-5 to TRBJ1-2, with 7 bases matching TRBD1. Germline CDR1 and CDR2: MNHEY and SVGAGI. The CDR3 is 14 amino acids. Unmatched junction bases numbered 10, after V lost 6 bases and J lost 6 bases. The chain's CDR3 is CASRNTGVGNGYTF. As DNA, the CDR3 is TGTGCCAGCAGGAACACAGGGGTGGGGAATGGCTACACCTTC.

The V and J genes are TRBV3-1 (or the pseudogene TRBV3-2) and TRBJ2-1; 8 bases match TRBD2. The CDR3 is made up of 16 amino acids. Per the germline V gene, CDR1 is LGHDT and CDR2 is YNNKEL (reference sequence). J was trimmed by 3 bases and V by 4 bases; bases with no gene match: 8. Here the CDR3 reads CASSLPYGGVYNEQFF. The DNA of the CDR3 is TGTGCCAGCAGCCTCCCCTACGGGGGGGTCTACAATGAGCAGTTCTTC.

This chain connects TRBV7-2 to TRBJ1-2; possibly TRBD1 for D (6 bases). Trimming stripped 5 bases from V and 8 bases from J, with 12 bases between. Germline CDR1 and CDR2: SGHTA and FQGNSA. The CDR3 loop spans 12 amino acids. CDR3 sequence: CASSIQGAGYTF. In DNA form, the CDR3 reads TGTGCCAGCAGCATACAGGGAGCCGGCTACACCTTC.

V gene TRBV2 combines with J gene TRBJ1-2, with 7 bases identical to TRBD1. CDR3 length: 15 amino acids. The junction had 3 bases not matched to a gene; V was cut back by 1 base and J by 1 base. CDR1 is SNHLY and CDR2 is FYNNEI in the germline V gene. The DNA for the CDR3 is TGTGCCAGCAGTGAAGGACAGGGATTTAACTATGGCTACACCTTC. Residues: CASSEGQGFNYGYTF.

The chain uses TRBV19 and TRBJ2-1; 7 bases are a match to TRBD2. The V segment lost 3 bases and the J segment 1 base; nucleotides outside the gene matches: 3. This CDR3 is 15 amino acids long. The germline V gene has CDR1 LNHDA and CDR2 SQIVND (reference sequence). CDR3 sequence reads: CASSIPGGSYNEQFF. The CDR3 nucleotides are TGTGCCAGTAGTATTCCCGGGGGGTCCTACAATGAGCAGTTCTTC. The full variable domain, rest sourced from reference TRBV19 and TRBJ2-1, is DGGITQSPKYLFRKEGQNVTLSCEQNLNHDAMYWYRQDPGQGLRLIYYSQIVNDFQKGDIAEGYSVSREKKESFPLTVTSAQKNPTAFYLCASSIPGGSYNEQFFGPGTRLTVL.

The chain employs TRBV2 and TRBJ1-6; D call uncertain. The V gene lost 3 bases and the J gene lost 7 bases, with 10 bases spanning the gap. In germline, CDR1 is SNHLY, CDR2 FYNNEI. The CDR3 is made up of 14 amino acids. CDR3 in amino acids: CASSDRFQNSPLHF. CDR3 DNA: TGTGCCAGCAGTGACAGGTTTCAAAATTCACCCCTCCACTTT.

The chain employs TRBV10-1 and TRBJ1-1; TRBD1 aligns across 9 bases. Trimming removed 9 bases from V and 2 bases from J; junction bases left unmatched: 19. This CDR3 contains 18 residues. Germline V CDR1 and CDR2: WNHNN, SYGVQD (reference sequence). The CDR3 reads CASPLHRDRVSANTEAFF. The CDR3 region has the DNA TGCGCCAGTCCTTTACACCGGGACAGGGTCTCGGCTAACACTGAAGCTTTCTTT.

The chain couples TRBV5-5 to TRBJ1-5; TRBD1 agrees at 9 bases. Germline CDR1 and CDR2: SGHKS and YYEKEE (reference sequence). V dropped 5 bases and J dropped 5; count of bases not matched to a gene: 5. The CDR3 sequence is 14 residues long. In DNA form, the CDR3 reads TGTGCCAGCAGTCGACAGGGGGGGCATCAGCCCCAGCATTTT. Its protein product is CASSRQGGHQPQHF.

The V and J genes are TRBV19 and TRBJ2-2; TRBD1 might be the D (6 bases). V was shortened by 3 bases and J by 5 bases, with 16 bases between the two germline ends. The germline CDR1 and CDR2 sequences are LNHDA and SQIVND (reference sequence). The CDR3 is 16 residues long. The CDR3 DNA reads as TGTGCCAGTAGTATGAGTTACAGGGCTGTAACCGGGGAGCTGTTTTTT. Residues: CASSMSYRAVTGELFF.